This TCR beta chain was found in a study of blood T cell repertoires in COVID-19 (TCRdb year 2020). Regarding the study in general: Samples from collaborators originated in the United States, Italy and Spain and spanned both the acute and convalescent phases of COVID-19. The material from the prospective study consisted of cDNA or gDNA derived from T cells, B-cell-depleted T cells, or PBMCs. The repertoires were released in a freely available public database meant as a resource for research on the immune response to SARS-CoV-2. Where available, HLA class I and class II types were obtained from metadata supplied by the sample provider rather than from assay-based typing. Samples came from the ongoing ImmuneRACE study (first 160 participants) plus 1,254 subjects from 6 global collaborators. Subjects who had been exposed to COVID-19, were actively infected with it, or had recovered from it provided the deeply sampled blood TCRbeta repertoires that made up the dataset. The sample metadata nearly always contained a de-identified subject ID, COVID-19 status, age in years and sex. On the study overall, not on this receptor specifically: Clinical and demographic metadata were provided uncurated, with the amount varying by source and participant.

The CDR3 sequence holds 12 residues, the cysteine and phenylalanine included. The sequence is cut down to CDR3 DNA, 36 bases in frame from base 1. Relative to germline, V is 4 bases shorter and J is 7 bases shorter, with 10 bases between their ends. Via the germline V gene (reference sequence), CDR1 is LGHDT and CDR2 YNNKEL. Collaborating institutions collected whole blood in K2EDTA tubes following their own protocols. For TCRbeta analysis, collaborators shipped samples in one of three forms: frozen whole blood, isolated PBMCs, or DNA extracted from either of those sample types. A word on this clone: Its antigen specificity is not known. The input lacks base qualities; no much larger clone sits a single base away.

The immunoSEQ Assay, a bias-controlled multiplex PCR, was used to amplify TCRbeta CDR3 regions from genomic DNA. The paper's processing steps were these. Within the assay, amplification of reference gene primers was used to estimate how many nucleated cells each sample contained. Sequence reads were collapsed and filtered to measure the absolute abundance of every unique TCRbeta CDR3 rearrangement. For each sample, productive Simpson clonality was calculated as the square root of Simpson's diversity index across productive rearrangements. In TCRdb, the immuneACCESS table is reduced to in-frame sequences with V and J assigned. These tables do not hold every clone; where another copy was compared, an unresolved V gene accounts for under half, and the others remain unexplained. That table is the source of V, J and clone size, and D and trimming were worked out from the DNA. Counted in this sample were about 160,000 clones; roughly 85% of them appeared once. The ten largest clones represent roughly 1% of the sample.

The receptor was derived from a man aged 40-49 years with acute or convalescent COVID-19. Sequencing was carried out using peripheral blood. This receptor chain uses TRBV3-1 (or the pseudogene TRBV3-2) and TRBJ1-1; the D gene cannot be named for sure. The CDR3 amino acid sequence is: CASSPHPGEAFF. The nucleotide sequence reads as follows: TGTGCCAGCAGCCCCCATCCGGGTGAAGCTTTCTTT.